The T cell receptor (beta chain) under discussion was sequenced for a study of Ad26.COV2.S vaccination and SARS-CoV-2 variants. Study summary: Doses of Ad26.COV2.S were injected into muscle once or twice, 56 days apart. General observations from the study: Spike-specific TCR breadth ran higher among vaccine recipients than placebo recipients.

Sample treatment: 15 to 20 received Ad26.COV2.S at low or high dose, single or two shots; 5 received placebo; per-sample allocation not given. The study sampled participants on day 63 after the first vaccine or placebo injection. This table comes from immunoSEQ multiplex PCR, and its TCRdb copy is limited to in-frame clones, with some not included. The table lists roughly 500,000 clones, 85% to 90% of them singletons. The CDR3 runs 18 residues. The V end was cut by 2 bases, the J end by 9 bases, with 26 bases between. The germline V gene has CDR1 KGHSH and CDR2 LQKENI. On this clone itself: Its target is not known.

The source material was peripheral blood, sampled in a trial of Ad26.COV2.S vaccine versus placebo. The source of this sequence is a person aged 18-65 years who received the Ad26.COV2.S COVID-19 vaccine or a placebo. The chain uses TRBV18 and TRBJ2-1; D is perhaps TRBD2 (6 bases). As DNA, the CDR3 is TGTGCCAGCTCACCAGTAGCGGCAGGGTGGGGTTCGTATGGTGAGCAGTTCTTC. Protein product: CASSPVAAGWGSYGEQFF.